The T cell receptor (beta chain) described here comes from a study of blood T cell repertoires in COVID-19. Germline V gives CDR1 MNHEY, CDR2 SVGAGI. The V and J ends lost 5 bases and 1 base respectively, with 5 bases between them. There are 12 residues in the CDR3. Sequencing used immunoSEQ multiplex PCR; TCRdb keeps in-frame clones, though not all of them. The sample contains hundreds of thousands of clones, roughly 81% of which appear only once. Input material: peripheral blood. V and J are TRBV6-5 and TRBJ1-1; no clear D. This TCR derives from a woman aged 80 or over with COVID-19, enrolled during active disease. The CDR3 is CASSKRNTEAFF. The CDR3 DNA reads as TGTGCCAGCAGTAAGAGGAACACTGAAGCTTTCTTT.